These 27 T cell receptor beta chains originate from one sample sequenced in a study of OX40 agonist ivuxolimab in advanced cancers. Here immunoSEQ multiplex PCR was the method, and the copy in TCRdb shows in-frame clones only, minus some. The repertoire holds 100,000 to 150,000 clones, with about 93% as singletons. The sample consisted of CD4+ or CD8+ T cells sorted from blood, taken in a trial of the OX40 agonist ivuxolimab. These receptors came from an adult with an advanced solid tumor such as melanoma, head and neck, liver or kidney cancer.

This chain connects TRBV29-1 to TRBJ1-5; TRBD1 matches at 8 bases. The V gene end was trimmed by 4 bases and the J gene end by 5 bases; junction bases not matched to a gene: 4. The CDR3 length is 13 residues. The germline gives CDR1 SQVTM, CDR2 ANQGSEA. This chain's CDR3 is CSVVVTGDQPQHF. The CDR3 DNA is TGCAGCGTTGTAGTGACAGGGGATCAGCCCCAGCATTTT.

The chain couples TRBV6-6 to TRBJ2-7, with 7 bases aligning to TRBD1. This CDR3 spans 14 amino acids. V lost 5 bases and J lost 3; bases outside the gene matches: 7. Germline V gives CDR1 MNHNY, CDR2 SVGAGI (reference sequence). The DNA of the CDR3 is TGTGCCAGCAGTCCTGTCCGGGACAGCTACGAGCAGTACTTC. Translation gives CASSPVRDSYEQYF.

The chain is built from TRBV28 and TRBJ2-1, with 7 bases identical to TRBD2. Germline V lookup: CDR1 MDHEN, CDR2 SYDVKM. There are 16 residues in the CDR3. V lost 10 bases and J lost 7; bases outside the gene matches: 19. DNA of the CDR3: TGTGCCACCCGGTCTAGGTGGGCTCTGGGGGGGAATGAGCAGTTCTTC. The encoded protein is CATRSRWALGGNEQFF.

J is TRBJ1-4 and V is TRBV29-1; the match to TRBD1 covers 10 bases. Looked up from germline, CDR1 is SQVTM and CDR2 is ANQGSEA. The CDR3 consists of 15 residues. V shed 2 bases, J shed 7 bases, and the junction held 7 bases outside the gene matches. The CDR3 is CSVEKAGQGGEKLFF. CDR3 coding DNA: TGCAGCGTTGAAAAGGCTGGACAGGGGGGTGAAAAACTGTTTTTT.

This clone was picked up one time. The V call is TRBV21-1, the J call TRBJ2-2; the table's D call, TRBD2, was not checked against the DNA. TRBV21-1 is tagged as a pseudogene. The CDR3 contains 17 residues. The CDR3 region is CASSQPSGGVNTGELFF. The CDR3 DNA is TGTGCCAGCAGCCAGCCTAGCGGGGGGGTAAACACCGGGGAGCTGTTTTTT.

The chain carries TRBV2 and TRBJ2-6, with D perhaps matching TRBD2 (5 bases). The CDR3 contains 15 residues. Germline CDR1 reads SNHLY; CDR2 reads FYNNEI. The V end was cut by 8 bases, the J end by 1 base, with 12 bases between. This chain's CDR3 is CASPETGSGANVLTF. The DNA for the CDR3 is TGTGCCAGCCCGGAGACGGGGTCTGGGGCCAACGTCCTGACTTTC.

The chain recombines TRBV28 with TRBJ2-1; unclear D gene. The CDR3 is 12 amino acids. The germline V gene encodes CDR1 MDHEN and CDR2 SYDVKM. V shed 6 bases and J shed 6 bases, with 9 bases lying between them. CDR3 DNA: TGTGCCAGCAGCTCCTTGATCAATGAGCAGTTCTTC. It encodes CASSSLINEQFF.

The CDR3 region is CATSRDGAGFYEQYF. The CDR3 DNA is TGTGCCACCAGCAGAGATGGTGCAGGGTTCTACGAGCAGTACTTC. V gene TRBV15 combines with J gene TRBJ2-7; maybe TRBD1 (5 bases). CDR3 size: 15 residues. With 0 bases removed from V and 3 bases from J, the gap between germline ends came to 12 bases. Germline V gene data show CDR1 as LNHNV and CDR2 as YYDKDF (reference sequence).

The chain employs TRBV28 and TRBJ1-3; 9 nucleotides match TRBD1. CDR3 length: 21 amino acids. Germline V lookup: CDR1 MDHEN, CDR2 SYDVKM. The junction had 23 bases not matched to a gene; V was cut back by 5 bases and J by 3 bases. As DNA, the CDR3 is TGTGCCAGCAGTACTTTTTTGGGGACAGGGTGGTCTACTCGGAATGGAAACACCATATATTTT. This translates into CASSTFLGTGWSTRNGNTIYF.

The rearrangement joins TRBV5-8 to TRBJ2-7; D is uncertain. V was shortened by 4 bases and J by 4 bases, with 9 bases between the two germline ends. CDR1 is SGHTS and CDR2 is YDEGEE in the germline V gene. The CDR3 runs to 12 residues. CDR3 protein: CASSRWAYEQYF. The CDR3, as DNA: TGTGCCAGCAGCCGTTGGGCGTACGAGCAGTACTTC.

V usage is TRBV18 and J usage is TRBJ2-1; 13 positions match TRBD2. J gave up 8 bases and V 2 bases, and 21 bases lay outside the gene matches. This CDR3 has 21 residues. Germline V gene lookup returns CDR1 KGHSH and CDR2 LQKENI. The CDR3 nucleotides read TGTGCCAGCTCACCAAGTGCCGGGACTAGCGGGAAGCTGACCTTCGATGATGAGCAGTTCTTC. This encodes CASSPSAGTSGKLTFDDEQFF.

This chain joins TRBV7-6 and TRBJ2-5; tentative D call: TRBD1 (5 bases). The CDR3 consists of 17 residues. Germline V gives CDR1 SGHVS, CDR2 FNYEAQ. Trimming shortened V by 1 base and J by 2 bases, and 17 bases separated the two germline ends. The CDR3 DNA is TGTGCCAGCAGCTTAGGATGGACAACTTTGGAACAAGAGACCCAGTACTTC. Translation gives CASSLGWTTLEQETQYF. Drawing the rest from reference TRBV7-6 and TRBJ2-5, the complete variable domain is GAGVSQSPRYKVTKRGQDVALRCDPISGHVSLYWYRQALGQGPEFLTYFNYEAQQDKSGLPNDRFSAERPEGSISTLTIQRTEQRDSAMYRCASSLGWTTLEQETQYFGPGTRLLVL.

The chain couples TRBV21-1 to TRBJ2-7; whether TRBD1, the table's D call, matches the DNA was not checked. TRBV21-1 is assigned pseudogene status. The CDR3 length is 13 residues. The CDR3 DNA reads TGTGCCAGCCAACAGGGGCGTTGGGTCGAGCAGTACTTC. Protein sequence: CASQQGRWVEQYF.

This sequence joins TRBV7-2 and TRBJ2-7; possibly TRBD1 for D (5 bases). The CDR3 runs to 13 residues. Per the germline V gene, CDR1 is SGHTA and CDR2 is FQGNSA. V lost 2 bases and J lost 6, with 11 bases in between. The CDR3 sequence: CASSLTGLSEQYF. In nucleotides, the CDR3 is TGTGCCAGCAGCTTAACAGGTTTATCCGAGCAGTACTTC.

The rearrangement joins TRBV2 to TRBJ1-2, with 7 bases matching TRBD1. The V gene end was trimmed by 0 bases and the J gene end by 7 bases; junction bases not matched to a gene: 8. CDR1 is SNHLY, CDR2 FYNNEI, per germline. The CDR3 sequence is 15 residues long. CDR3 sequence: CASSEALTGLGGYTF. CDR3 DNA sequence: TGTGCCAGCAGTGAAGCCTTGACAGGGCTTGGTGGCTACACCTTC.

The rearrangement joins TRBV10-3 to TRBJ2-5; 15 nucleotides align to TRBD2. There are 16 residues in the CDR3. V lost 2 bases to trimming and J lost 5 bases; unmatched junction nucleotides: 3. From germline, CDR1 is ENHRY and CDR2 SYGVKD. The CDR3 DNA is TGTGCCATCAGTGAGGGGGGGACTAGCGGGAGGGAGACCCAGTACTTC. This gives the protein CAISEGGTSGRETQYF.

DNA for the CDR3: TGTGCCAGCTCACCACGGACAACCAACACTGAAGCTTTCTTT. As protein: CASSPRTTNTEAFF. The chain joins TRBV18 to TRBJ1-1; maybe TRBD1 (5 bases). The V end lost 1 base, the J end lost 2 bases, and 8 bases lay between the germline ends. The CDR3 has 14 amino acids. Germline CDR1 and CDR2: KGHSH and LQKENI.

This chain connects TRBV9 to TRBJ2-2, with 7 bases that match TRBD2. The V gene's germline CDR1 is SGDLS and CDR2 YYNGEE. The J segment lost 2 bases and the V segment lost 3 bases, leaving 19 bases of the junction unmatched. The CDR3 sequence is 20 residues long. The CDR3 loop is CASSAPGRRSSGGNTGELFF. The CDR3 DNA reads TGTGCCAGCAGCGCCCCGGGACGGAGGAGTTCGGGGGGAAACACCGGGGAGCTGTTTTTT.

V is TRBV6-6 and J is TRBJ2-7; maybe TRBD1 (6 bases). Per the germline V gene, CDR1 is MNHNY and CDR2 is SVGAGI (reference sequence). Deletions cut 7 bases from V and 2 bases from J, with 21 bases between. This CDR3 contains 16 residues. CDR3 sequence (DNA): TGTGCCAGCAACCCTCGGCCAGGGGAATCCACCTACGAGCAGTACTTC. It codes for CASNPRPGESTYEQYF.

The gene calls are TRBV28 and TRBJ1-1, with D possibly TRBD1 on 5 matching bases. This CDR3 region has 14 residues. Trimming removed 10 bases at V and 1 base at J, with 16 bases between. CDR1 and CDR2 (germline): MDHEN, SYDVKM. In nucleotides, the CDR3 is TGTGCCATACGCCTCTGGGGCGGGAACACTGAAGCTTTCTTT. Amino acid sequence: CAIRLWGGNTEAFF.

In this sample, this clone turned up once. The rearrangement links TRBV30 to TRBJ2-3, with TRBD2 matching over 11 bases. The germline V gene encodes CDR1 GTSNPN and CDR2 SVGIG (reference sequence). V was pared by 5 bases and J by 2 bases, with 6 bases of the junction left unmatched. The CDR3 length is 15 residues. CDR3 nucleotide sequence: TGTGCCTGGGGGGGGACTAGCGGTTACACAGATACGCAGTATTTT. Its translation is CAWGGTSGYTDTQYF.

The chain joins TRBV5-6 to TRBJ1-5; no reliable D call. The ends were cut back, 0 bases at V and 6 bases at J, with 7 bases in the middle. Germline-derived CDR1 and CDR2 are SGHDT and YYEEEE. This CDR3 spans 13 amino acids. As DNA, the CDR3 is TGTGCCAGCAGCTTGGGACGGAGTCAGCCCCAGCATTTT. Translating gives CASSLGRSQPQHF.

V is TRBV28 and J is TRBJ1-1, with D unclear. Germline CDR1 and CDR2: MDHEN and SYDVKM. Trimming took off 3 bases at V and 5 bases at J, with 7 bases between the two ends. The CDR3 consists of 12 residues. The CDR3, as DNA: TGTGCCAGCAGTTTTTTAAGGACTGAAGCTTTCTTT. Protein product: CASSFLRTEAFF. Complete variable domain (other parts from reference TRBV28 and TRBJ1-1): DVKVTQSSRYLVKRTGEKVFLECVQDMDHENMFWYRQDPGLGLRLIYFSYDVKMKEKGDIPEGYSVSREKKERFSLILESASTNQTSMYLCASSFLRTEAFFGQGTRLTVV.

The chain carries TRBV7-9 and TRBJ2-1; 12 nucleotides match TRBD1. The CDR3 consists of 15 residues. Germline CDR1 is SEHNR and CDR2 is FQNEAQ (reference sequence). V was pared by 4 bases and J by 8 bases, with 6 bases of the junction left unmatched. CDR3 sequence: CASSSPGQGAHEQFF. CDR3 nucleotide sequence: TGTGCCAGCAGCTCCCCGGGACAGGGGGCCCATGAGCAGTTCTTC.

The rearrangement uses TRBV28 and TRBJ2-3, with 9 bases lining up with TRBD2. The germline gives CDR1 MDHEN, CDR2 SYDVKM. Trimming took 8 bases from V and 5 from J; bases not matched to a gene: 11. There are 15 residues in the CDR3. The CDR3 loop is CASVGPRLAVDTQYF. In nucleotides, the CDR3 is TGTGCCAGCGTGGGTCCCCGACTAGCGGTAGATACGCAGTATTTT.

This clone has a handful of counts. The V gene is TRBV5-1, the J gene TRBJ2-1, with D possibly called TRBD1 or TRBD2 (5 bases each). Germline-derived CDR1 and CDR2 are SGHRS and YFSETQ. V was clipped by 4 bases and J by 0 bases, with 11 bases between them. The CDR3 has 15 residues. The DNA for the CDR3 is TGCGCCAGCAGCCCCACGGGACCCTCCTACAATGAGCAGTTCTTC. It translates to CASSPTGPSYNEQFF.

CDR3 loop: CAISPVGTGKWDTQYF. The CDR3, as DNA: TGTGCCATCAGTCCAGTCGGGACAGGGAAGTGGGATACGCAGTATTTT. J is TRBJ2-3 and V is TRBV10-3; 9 nucleotides agree with TRBD1. The V segment lost 5 bases and the J segment 6 bases; nucleotides outside the gene matches: 12. CDR1 and CDR2 from the germline V gene are ENHRY and SYGVKD. CDR3 size: 16 residues.